Shown below are 23 T cell receptor beta chains from a single sample sequenced in a study of regulatory T cells in long-lasting Graves disease. Sample time point: newly diagnosed GD, antithyroid drugs for less than 3 months. TCR sequences were obtained from RNA taken from PBMCs. Arm-PCR of CDR3 regions and iRepertoire HTBI primers were the basis on which TCR beta libraries were built. TCRdb reprocessed the multiplex PCR reads with MiXCR, giving one entry per CDR3 protein. The profile shows under 300,000 distinct CDR3 sequences, about 19% of them singletons. Here the sequenced sample was peripheral blood mononuclear cells (PBMCs), taken at new diagnosis, from a patient treated with antithyroid drugs. These receptor sequences come from a female donor with Graves disease.

This clonotype was seen a handful of times. The chain combines TRBV19 with TRBJ1-5; D remains ambiguous. The CDR3 consists of 15 residues. Trimming took off 7 bases at V and 3 bases at J, with 16 bases between the two ends. Germline V gene data show CDR1 as LNHDA and CDR2 as SQIVND (reference sequence). CDR3 region: CASMAPLATNQPQHF. In DNA form, the CDR3 reads TGTGCCAGTATGGCCCCTCTGGCAACCAATCAGCCCCAGCATTTT.

Of note for this clonotype: It is likely a read error: a sequence one base away is far more abundant. The rearrangement links TRBV7-2 to TRBJ2-3; D perhaps matches TRBD1 (6 bases). Germline V lookup: CDR1 SGHTA, CDR2 FQGNSA. The CDR3 runs 15 residues. This chain's CDR3 is CASSLPDRSIDTQYF. CDR3 sequence (DNA): TGTGCCAGCAGCTTGCCGGACAGAAGCATAGATACGCAGTATTTT.

This clonotype has more than one count but fewer than ten. This sequence joins TRBV20-1 and TRBJ2-6; unclear D gene. Germline V gene data show CDR1 as DFQATT and CDR2 as SNEGSKA (reference sequence). The CDR3 sequence is 14 residues long. V was pared by 6 bases and J by 2 bases, with 11 bases between. In nucleotides, the CDR3 is TGCAGTGCATTGGGAAGGCCTGGGGCCAACGTCCTGACTTTC. This encodes CSALGRPGANVLTF.

This clonotype came up many times. V is TRBV20-1 and J is TRBJ2-7; either TRBD1 or TRBD2 may supply D (5 bases each). This CDR3 is built from 13 residues. V shed 0 bases and J shed 6 bases, with 12 bases lying between them. The germline gives CDR1 DFQATT, CDR2 SNEGSKA (reference sequence). CDR3 loop: CSARDSGGSEQYF. The CDR3 DNA is TGCAGTGCTAGAGATTCTGGGGGATCCGAGCAGTACTTC.

The sample holds many counts of this clonotype. The rearrangement links TRBV30 to TRBJ1-4; 9 nucleotides match TRBD1. This CDR3 contains 16 residues. Germline lookup yields CDR1 GTSNPN and CDR2 SVGIG (reference sequence). The trim removed 0 bases at V and 1 base at J, leaving 3 bases unmatched. The CDR3 DNA reads TGTGCCTGGAGTGTCTACAGGGGGCTAACTAATGAAAAACTGTTTTTT. Residues: CAWSVYRGLTNEKLFF.

Note on this clonotype: A read error is possible here, since a much larger clone lies one base away. The chain links TRBV4-3 to TRBJ1-4; D may be TRBD1 (6 bases). The V gene's germline CDR1 is LGHNA and CDR2 YSLEER. The CDR3 is 15 amino acids. Trimming cost V 5 bases and J 7 bases, with 17 bases left between them. The CDR3 sequence: CASSVTGPKGEKLFF. The DNA for the CDR3 is TGCGCCAGCAGCGTGACAGGTCCAAAGGGTGAAAAACTGTTTTTT.

This clonotype was seen at least ten times. The chain links TRBV7-2 to TRBJ2-7; D is tentatively TRBD1 or TRBD2 (6 bases each). Germline assignment: CDR1 SGHTA and CDR2 FQGNSA. The CDR3 covers 15 residues. Trimming cost V 4 bases and J 3 bases, with 16 bases left between them. DNA of the CDR3: TGTGCCAGCAGCTCCTCCAGGGGAGGTGGCTACGAGCAGTACTTC. Its translation is CASSSSRGGGYEQYF.

In this sample, this clonotype turned up many times. V is TRBV29-1 and J is TRBJ2-4; D remains unclear. The CDR3 extends over 15 amino acids. V dropped 1 base and J dropped 8 bases, with 18 bases sitting between them. From germline, CDR1 is SQVTM and CDR2 ANQGSEA. The DNA of the CDR3 is TGCAGCGTTGAAGCGTTCGTAGGGCTGGGTGACATTCAGTACTTC. Translation gives CSVEAFVGLGDIQYF.

There are many counts of this clonotype. This chain joins TRBV7-2 and TRBJ1-2, with 12 bases matching TRBD1. This CDR3 comprises 15 residues. The trim removed 5 bases at V and 3 bases at J, leaving 4 bases unmatched. Per the germline V gene, CDR1 is SGHTA and CDR2 is FQGNSA. The CDR3 sequence is CASSGGQGAYYGYTF. DNA of the CDR3: TGTGCCAGCAGCGGGGGACAGGGGGCTTACTATGGCTACACCTTC.

This clonotype was counted many times. At one boundary the junction diverges from the germline segment, which might be a read error. This rearrangement joins TRBV2 to TRBJ2-3; 8 bases line up with TRBD2. The CDR3 is 14 amino acids. Looked up from germline, CDR1 is SNHLY and CDR2 is FYNNEI. CDR3 nucleotides: TGCGCCAGCAGCAGAGCGGGGGGCACAGATACGCAGTATTTT. It translates to CASSRAGGTDTQYF. Based on the CDR3 plus reference TRBV2 and TRBJ2-3, the full variable domain is EPEVTQTPSHQVTQMGQEVILRCVPISNHLYFYWYRQILGQKVEFLVSFYNNEISEKSEIFDDQFSVERPDGSNFTLKIRSTKLEDSAMYFCASSRAGGTDTQYFGPGTRLTVL.

The V gene is TRBV15, the J gene TRBJ2-1; TRBD2 aligns across 13 bases. The CDR3 covers 18 residues. Looked up from germline, CDR1 is LNHNV and CDR2 is YYDKDF (reference sequence). Trimming cost V 3 bases and J 6 bases; bases outside gene matches: 11. CDR3 region: CATSRATSGRARGNEQFF. CDR3 nucleotide sequence: TGTGCCACCAGCAGGGCAACTAGCGGGAGGGCCCGGGGCAATGAGCAGTTCTTC.

This clonotype was detected many times. The chain is built from TRBV2 and TRBJ1-6, with D unresolved. V was trimmed by 5 bases and J by 0 bases, leaving 11 bases between them. Germline V gene lookup returns CDR1 SNHLY and CDR2 FYNNEI. The CDR3 loop spans 16 amino acids. The CDR3 nucleotides read TGTGCCAGCAGTTGGTTGCGGAGCTCCTATAATTCACCCCTCCACTTT. Protein product: CASSWLRSSYNSPLHF.

This clonotype has ten or more counts. V and J are TRBV7-6 and TRBJ2-3; the D is unclear. V was trimmed by 0 bases and J by 0 bases, leaving 7 bases between them. The CDR3 totals 15 residues. Germline values: CDR1 SGHVS, CDR2 FNYEAQ. CDR3 protein: CASSLAPASTDTQYF. The CDR3 bases are TGTGCCAGCAGCTTAGCTCCAGCGAGCACAGATACGCAGTATTTT. The whole variable domain, filled in from reference TRBV7-6 and TRBJ2-3, reads GAGVSQSPRYKVTKRGQDVALRCDPISGHVSLYWYRQALGQGPEFLTYFNYEAQQDKSGLPNDRFSAERPEGSISTLTIQRTEQRDSAMYRCASSLAPASTDTQYFGPGTRLTVL.

This clonotype came up many times. The V and J genes are TRBV5-5 and TRBJ1-1, with unresolved D. The V end was cut by 4 bases, the J end by 0 bases, with 13 bases between. The CDR3 loop spans 15 amino acids. Germline assignment: CDR1 SGHKS and CDR2 YYEKEE (reference sequence). CDR3 DNA: TGTGCCAGCAGCCCAGTAAATCACATGAACACTGAAGCTTTCTTT. Its protein product is CASSPVNHMNTEAFF.

This clonotype was observed many times. The chain is built from TRBV13 and TRBJ2-1; 11 bases line up with TRBD2. V trimming: 5 bases; J trimming: 2 bases; junction bases outside the gene matches: 5. Germline CDR1 and CDR2: PRHDT and FYEKMQ (reference sequence). CDR3 length equals 16 residues. CDR3 amino acids: CASSPRGLAAYNEQFF. In nucleotides, the CDR3 is TGTGCCAGCAGCCCCCGGGGACTAGCGGCCTACAATGAGCAGTTCTTC.

This clonotype was counted ten times or more. This chain uses TRBV3-1 with TRBJ2-1; 7 bases line up with TRBD1. This CDR3 contains 14 residues. In germline, CDR1 is LGHDT, CDR2 YNNKEL (reference sequence). Trimming removed 5 bases from V and 3 bases from J; junction bases left unmatched: 4. The CDR3 sequence: CASSFRQGYNEQFF. The CDR3, as DNA: TGTGCCAGCAGCTTCCGACAGGGCTACAATGAGCAGTTCTTC.

This chain links TRBV24-1 with TRBJ2-1, with D possibly being TRBD1 or TRBD2 (5 bases each). Looked up from germline, CDR1 is KGHDR and CDR2 is SFDVKD. This CDR3 region has 16 residues. V gave up 3 bases and J gave up 5 bases, with 16 bases separating them. In DNA, the CDR3 is TGTGCCACCAGTGATGGCGGCCCCCGGGGCCACAATGAGCAGTTCTTC. The encoded protein is CATSDGGPRGHNEQFF.

This clonotype was seen more than once but under ten times. A much larger clonotype is one base distant, so this may be a read error. The chain employs TRBV7-2 and TRBJ1-5; no reliable D call. V was pared by 2 bases and J by 0 bases, with 5 bases between. Germline assignment: CDR1 SGHTA and CDR2 FQGNSA. The CDR3 has 14 amino acids. The DNA for the CDR3 is TGTGCCAGCAGCTTATGGTGTAGCAATCAGCCCCAGCATTTT. Amino acid sequence: CASSLWCSNQPQHF.

This clonotype was picked up a small number of times. The genes are TRBV6-5 and TRBJ1-3; 7 bases align to TRBD1. V trimming: 2 bases; J trimming: 4 bases; junction bases outside the gene matches: 5. The CDR3 contains 15 residues. Germline V gives CDR1 MNHEY, CDR2 SVGAGI. CDR3: CASSYRQGPGNTIYF. CDR3 nucleotides: TGTGCCAGCAGTTACCGACAGGGACCAGGAAACACCATATATTTT.

The chain has TRBV2 and TRBJ2-1; 11 positions match TRBD2. CDR3 length: 13 amino acids. The junction had 10 bases not matched to a gene; V was cut back by 6 bases and J by 15 bases. Per the germline V gene, CDR1 is SNHLY and CDR2 is FYNNEI. CDR3 sequence (DNA): TGTGCCAGCAGGGGGACTAGCGGACAAGGGGCGTTCTTC. It yields the protein CASRGTSGQGAFF.

This clonotype was recorded many times. The chain combines TRBV6-2 or TRBV6-3 with TRBJ2-5, with D hard to call. The germline gives CDR1 MNHEY, CDR2 SVGEGT. V lost 4 bases, J lost 5 bases, and 8 bases lay in between. The CDR3 loop spans 12 amino acids. CDR3 nucleotides: TGTGCCAGCAGTTCCTCTACGGAGACCCAGTACTTC. This codes for CASSSSTETQYF.

This clonotype occurred many times. J is TRBJ2-1 and V is TRBV5-1; D is uncertain. V shed 0 bases and J shed 6 bases, with 7 bases lying between them. The CDR3 extends over 13 amino acids. The V gene's germline CDR1 is SGHRS and CDR2 YFSETQ. This CDR3 reads CASSLGEPNEQFF. The CDR3, as DNA: TGCGCCAGCAGCTTGGGGGAACCCAATGAGCAGTTCTTC.

This clonotype was found many times. V usage is TRBV12-3 or TRBV12-4 and J usage is TRBJ1-6; unclear D gene. The V and J ends lost 2 bases and 7 bases respectively, with 6 bases between them. There are 13 residues in the CDR3. In nucleotides, the CDR3 is TGTGCCAGCAGTTTAATCGGAAATTCACCCCTCCACTTT. Its protein is CASSLIGNSPLHF.